What follows are 31 T cell receptor beta chains derived from one specimen sequenced in a study of CD4 T cells in relation to SARS-CoV-2 and coronaviruses. These receptors are not linked to any known antigen. The repertoire was sequenced with immunoSEQ multiplex PCR; TCRdb's copy has only in-frame clones and lacks some. The sample consists of about 30,000 clones, less than 80% of them appearing once. The unexposed donors gave CD4+ T cells in 2011-2018, prior to COVID-19. The cells were cultured for approximately ten days before CD4+ T cells were isolated. The sequencing sample was made of CD4+ T cells from PBMCs, cultured in vitro. The receptors were sampled from a human donor in good health.

The chain recombines TRBV29-1 with TRBJ2-5; 14 nucleotides line up with TRBD2. The germline V gene has CDR1 SQVTM and CDR2 ANQGSEA. With 4 bases clipped from V and 4 bases from J, the junction kept 5 bases outside the gene matches. The CDR3 consists of 15 residues. CDR3 in amino acids: CSVGTGTSGGETQYF. The CDR3 DNA reads TGCAGCGTTGGGACGGGGACTAGCGGGGGAGAGACCCAGTACTTC.

The V gene is TRBV11-2, the J gene TRBJ1-2; 9 bases agree with TRBD1. The CDR3 runs to 14 residues. V gave up 2 bases and J gave up 7 bases; unmatched junction bases: 5. Germline values: CDR1 SGHAT, CDR2 FQNNGV. The CDR3 loop is CASSLRTGGSGYTF. Here the CDR3 DNA reads TGTGCCAGCAGCTTAAGAACAGGGGGCTCTGGCTACACCTTC.

The V and J genes are TRBV7-9 and TRBJ1-2, with D perhaps matching TRBD1 (5 bases). V shed 2 bases and J shed 7 bases, with 20 bases lying between them. Germline CDR1 is SEHNR and CDR2 is FQNEAQ (reference sequence). The CDR3 has 16 residues. CDR3 sequence reads: CASSLSLLVAGSGYTF. CDR3 coding DNA: TGTGCCAGCAGCTTATCACTTTTAGTGGCAGGGTCTGGCTACACCTTC. Full variable domain (missing parts from reference TRBV7-9 and TRBJ1-2): DTGVSQNPRHKITKRGQNVTFRCDPISEHNRLYWYRQTLGQGPEFLTYFQNEAQLEKSRLLSDRFSAERPKGSFSTLEIQRTEQGDSAMYLCASSLSLLVAGSGYTFGSGTRLTVV.

This clone has only a few counts. The genes are TRBV6-6 and TRBJ2-2, with D maybe TRBD2 (6 bases). Germline V gives CDR1 MNHNY, CDR2 SVGAGI (reference sequence). This CDR3 comprises 12 residues. V lost 9 bases to trimming and J lost 4 bases, with 9 bases between them. This CDR3 reads CASRRGTGELFF. DNA of the CDR3: TGTGCCAGTCGGAGGGGCACCGGGGAGCTGTTTTTT.

V gene TRBV5-1 combines with J gene TRBJ2-5, with D tentatively TRBD1 (6 bases). Trimming took 6 bases from V and 0 from J, leaving 18 bases between them. The germline gives CDR1 SGHRS, CDR2 YFSETQ. This CDR3 spans 16 amino acids. CDR3 nucleotides: TGCGCCAGCACCTCCGGGACAACTTTCAACCAAGAGACCCAGTACTTC. Its translation is CASTSGTTFNQETQYF.

V is TRBV19 and J is TRBJ2-7; no clear D gene. This CDR3 contains 13 residues. The germline V gene has CDR1 LNHDA and CDR2 SQIVND (reference sequence). V lost 3 bases to trimming and J lost 6 bases, with 12 bases between them. The CDR3 coding sequence is TGTGCCAGTAGTATTTCAGGATCCCGCGAGCAGTACTTC. Amino acids: CASSISGSREQYF.

The chain uses TRBV9 and TRBJ2-2; D might be TRBD2 (6 bases). This CDR3 spans 15 amino acids. The ends were cut back, 1 base at V and 2 bases at J, with 9 bases in the middle. Looked up from germline, CDR1 is SGDLS and CDR2 is YYNGEE. The chain's CDR3 is CASSVNGRNTGELFF. The DNA of the CDR3 is TGTGCCAGCAGCGTAAACGGGAGAAACACCGGGGAGCTGTTTTTT.

The chain combines TRBV2 with TRBJ2-7; 9 bases map to TRBD1. Germline V gives CDR1 SNHLY, CDR2 FYNNEI. This CDR3 is 14 amino acids long. The junction had 4 bases not matched to a gene; V was cut back by 2 bases and J by 5 bases. CDR3: CASSERDRVHEQYF. CDR3 DNA sequence: TGTGCCAGCAGTGAAAGGGACAGGGTCCACGAGCAGTACTTC. The full variable domain, in which reference TRBV2 and TRBJ2-7 provide the parts outside the CDR3, is EPEVTQTPSHQVTQMGQEVILRCVPISNHLYFYWYRQILGQKVEFLVSFYNNEISEKSEIFDDQFSVERPDGSNFTLKIRSTKLEDSAMYFCASSERDRVHEQYFGPGTRLTVT.

This chain links TRBV7-9 with TRBJ2-1, with 9 bases aligning to TRBD1. The CDR3 covers 15 residues. The ends lost 5 bases at V and 6 bases at J; junction bases unmatched: 8. Germline values: CDR1 SEHNR, CDR2 FQNEAQ (reference sequence). The CDR3: CASSRPGTGINEQFF. Written as DNA, the CDR3 is TGTGCCAGCAGCCGTCCCGGGACAGGGATCAATGAGCAGTTCTTC.

The genes are TRBV7-2 and TRBJ1-5; D may be TRBD1 (6 bases). This CDR3 spans 15 amino acids. V lost 2 bases, J lost 1 base, and 9 bases lay in between. Germline values: CDR1 SGHTA, CDR2 FQGNSA. The CDR3 is CASSLSGGSNQPQHF. For the CDR3, the DNA is TGTGCCAGCAGCTTAAGTGGGGGCAGCAATCAGCCCCAGCATTTT.

The rearrangement joins TRBV10-3 to TRBJ2-7; the match to TRBD2 covers 8 bases. V was clipped by 6 bases and J by 3 bases; unmatched bases: 16. Germline CDR1 is ENHRY and CDR2 is SYGVKD. This CDR3 contains 17 residues. Here the CDR3 DNA reads TGTGCCATCAGCCCCGGGGGGGTACGCTCCGGGGTCTACGAGCAGTACTTC. It translates to CAISPGGVRSGVYEQYF.

This chain uses TRBV6-5 with TRBJ2-7; D is possibly TRBD2 (7 bases). V gave up 2 bases and J gave up 0 bases, with 11 bases separating them. The CDR3 is 15 amino acids. Per the germline V gene, CDR1 is MNHEY and CDR2 is SVGAGI. CDR3 DNA sequence: TGTGCCAGCAGTTACGACAGGACTAGCTCCTACGAGCAGTACTTC. It specifies CASSYDRTSSYEQYF.

This clone was recorded a few times. The rearrangement uses TRBV5-6 and TRBJ2-7; 7 nucleotides match TRBD2. Trimming at V came to 3 bases and at J to 0 bases, leaving 9 bases not matched to a gene. This CDR3 is built from 16 residues. Germline V gene lookup returns CDR1 SGHDT and CDR2 YYEEEE. CDR3 bases: TGTGCCAGCAGCTCCAGCTACCGGGACTACTCCTACGAGCAGTACTTC. As protein: CASSSSYRDYSYEQYF.

The chain employs TRBV6-4 and TRBJ2-7, with D perhaps given as TRBD1 or TRBD2 (5 bases each). Germline-derived CDR1 and CDR2 are MRHNA and SNTAGT. The CDR3 contains 11 residues. The V end was cut by 6 bases, the J end by 5 bases, with 8 bases between. The CDR3 coding sequence is TGTGCCAGCAGGGTGGGGGACGAGCAGTACTTC. Protein sequence: CASRVGDEQYF.

The chain couples TRBV4-1 to TRBJ1-5; 7 bases match TRBD1. Germline CDR1 and CDR2: MGHRA and YSYEKL. CDR3 size: 15 residues. The ends lost 1 base at V and 10 bases at J; junction bases unmatched: 10. Here the CDR3 DNA reads TGCGCCAGCAGCCAAGCAGACAGGGACCATCGACCCCAGCATTTT. Protein sequence: CASSQADRDHRPQHF.

This clone has more than one count but fewer than ten. The J gene is TRBJ1-1, the V gene TRBV3-1 (or the pseudogene TRBV3-2); TRBD1 might be the D (5 bases). The germline CDR1 and CDR2 sequences are LGHDT and YNNKEL (reference sequence). There are 14 residues in the CDR3. The V gene lost 4 bases and the J gene lost 4 bases, with 13 bases spanning the gap. CDR3 sequence (DNA): TGTGCCAGCAGCCGAGCAGGGTTGAGCACTGAAGCTTTCTTT. Its protein is CASSRAGLSTEAFF.

V usage is TRBV7-2 and J usage is TRBJ1-2; D unresolved. The CDR3 is made up of 14 amino acids. V lost 2 bases and J 2 bases, leaving 9 bases between the germline ends. The germline V gene has CDR1 SGHTA and CDR2 FQGNSA. As DNA, the CDR3 is TGTGCCAGCAGCTTAAGAGTACCCAACTATGGCTACACCTTC. Translated: CASSLRVPNYGYTF.

The CDR3 loop is CASSPSTLATNEKLFF. CDR3 sequence (DNA): TGTGCCAGCAGCCCCTCCACCTTAGCAACTAATGAAAAACTGTTTTTT. The chain employs TRBV7-2 and TRBJ1-4, with D uncertain. Germline CDR1 and CDR2: SGHTA and FQGNSA. The CDR3 length is 16 residues. The germline V and J ends were trimmed by 5 bases and 0 bases, with 13 bases remaining between them.

CDR3 residues: CASSLNDDYEQYF. As DNA, the CDR3 is TGTGCCAGCAGTTTGAATGACGACTACGAGCAGTACTTC. The gene calls are TRBV12-3 or TRBV12-4 and TRBJ2-7; D is ambiguous. This CDR3 spans 13 amino acids. The V end was cut by 3 bases, the J end by 3 bases, with 9 bases between.

V and J are TRBV7-3 and TRBJ1-6; D unclear. Looked up from germline, CDR1 is SGHTA and CDR2 is FQGTGA. V lost 4 bases to trimming and J lost 10 bases, with 11 bases between them. This CDR3 is 13 amino acids long. The CDR3 is CASSSDQRSPLHF. As DNA, the CDR3 is TGTGCCAGCAGCTCGGACCAAAGGTCACCCCTCCACTTT.

The count of this clone is one. The chain links TRBV18 to TRBJ1-1, with TRBD1 as a possible D gene (5 bases). CDR3 length equals 15 residues. V was shortened by 4 bases and J by 4 bases, with 16 bases between the two germline ends. The germline V gene has CDR1 KGHSH and CDR2 LQKENI. CDR3: CASSLGGGEVTEAFF. The DNA of the CDR3 is TGTGCCAGCTCACTCGGGGGGGGAGAGGTCACTGAAGCTTTCTTT.

The table lists this clone with a few counts. This CDR3 reads CASGRDSANTGELFF. The CDR3 DNA sequence: TGTGCCAGCGGCCGGGACTCCGCGAACACCGGGGAGCTGTTTTTT. The rearrangement links TRBV9 to TRBJ2-2; tentatively, D is TRBD2 (6 bases). The CDR3 length is 15 residues. The V end was cut by 7 bases, the J end by 0 bases, with 13 bases between. Looked up from germline, CDR1 is SGDLS and CDR2 is YYNGEE.

V gene TRBV5-1 combines with J gene TRBJ2-2; no firm D call. V shed 3 bases and J shed 0 bases, with 9 bases lying between them. CDR3 size: 15 residues. Germline lookup yields CDR1 SGHRS and CDR2 YFSETQ. DNA for the CDR3: TGCGCCAGCAGCTCTTCGAATACGAACACCGGGGAGCTGTTTTTT. Its translation is CASSSSNTNTGELFF.

This chain joins TRBV4-2 and TRBJ2-4; no clear D gene. Deletions cut 0 bases from V and 1 base from J, with 7 bases between. This CDR3 contains 15 residues. Germline CDR1 reads LGHNA; CDR2 reads YNFKEQ. DNA for the CDR3: TGTGCCAGCAGCCAAGAGGAGTTTGCCAAAAACATTCAGTACTTC. It encodes CASSQEEFAKNIQYF.

In its sample, this clone was seen once. The chain uses TRBV3-1 (or the pseudogene TRBV3-2) and TRBJ2-5; TRBD1 agrees at 10 bases. The V segment lost 3 bases and the J segment 3 bases; nucleotides outside the gene matches: 7. Germline CDR1 reads LGHDT; CDR2 reads YNNKEL (reference sequence). CDR3 length equals 16 residues. This CDR3 reads CASSQPLGTGEETQYF. The CDR3 DNA reads as TGTGCCAGCAGCCAGCCCCTTGGGACAGGGGAAGAGACCCAGTACTTC.

This clone has a handful of counts. The chain employs TRBV7-8 and TRBJ1-1; 8 nucleotides line up with TRBD1. V shed 4 bases and J 3 bases; nucleotides not matched to a gene: 7. Germline CDR1 reads SGHVS; CDR2 reads FQNEAQ. The CDR3 consists of 15 residues. CDR3 region: CASSSLTGDYTEAFF. The CDR3 DNA is TGTGCCAGCAGCTCGTTGACAGGGGACTACACTGAAGCTTTCTTT.

The rearrangement links TRBV6-4 to TRBJ2-2; D gene unclear. Per germline, CDR1 MRHNA and CDR2 SNTAGT. V was trimmed by 9 bases and J by 4 bases, leaving 15 bases between them. The CDR3 is 14 residues long. The CDR3 region has the DNA TGTGCCAGTCGTACAGCCGTTGGCACCGGGGAGCTGTTTTTT. Protein sequence: CASRTAVGTGELFF.

The chain carries TRBV19 and TRBJ2-6; no definite D call. The CDR3 spans 16 residues. The germline V gene has CDR1 LNHDA and CDR2 SQIVND (reference sequence). V lost 8 bases and J 0 bases, leaving 14 bases between the germline ends. CDR3 DNA sequence: TGTGCCAGTTCTCCTCAGACGGCCTCTGGGGCCAACGTCCTGACTTTC. It specifies CASSPQTASGANVLTF.

Only a few counts were recorded for this clone. As DNA, the CDR3 is TGTGCCAGCAGCTTACGGGATATAACTGGTAATTCACCCCTCCACTTT. Amino acid sequence: CASSLRDITGNSPLHF. The chain is built from TRBV7-9 and TRBJ1-6; D is unresolved. The CDR3 is 16 amino acids. CDR1 and CDR2 from the germline V gene are SEHNR and FQNEAQ (reference sequence). Between the trimmed V and J ends, which lost 2 bases and 6 bases, there was a span of 14 bases.

The table lists this clone with a count of one. The V gene is TRBV7-8, the J gene TRBJ2-1; 7 nucleotides align to TRBD2. CDR1 and CDR2 from the germline V gene are SGHVS and FQNEAQ. V was pared by 1 base and J by 4 bases, with 7 bases of the junction left unmatched. The CDR3 has 16 amino acids. CDR3 DNA: TGTGCCAGCAGCTTAGGCCTACTAGCGCGGTACAATGAGCAGTTCTTC. Amino acid sequence: CASSLGLLARYNEQFF.

The chain joins TRBV11-2 to TRBJ1-1; no clear D. CDR3 size: 13 residues. V lost 1 base and J lost 3, with 6 bases in between. CDR1 and CDR2 from the germline V gene are SGHAT and FQNNGV. The DNA of the CDR3 is TGTGCCAGCAGCTTAGCGTCCCACACTGAAGCTTTCTTT. Translating gives CASSLASHTEAFF.